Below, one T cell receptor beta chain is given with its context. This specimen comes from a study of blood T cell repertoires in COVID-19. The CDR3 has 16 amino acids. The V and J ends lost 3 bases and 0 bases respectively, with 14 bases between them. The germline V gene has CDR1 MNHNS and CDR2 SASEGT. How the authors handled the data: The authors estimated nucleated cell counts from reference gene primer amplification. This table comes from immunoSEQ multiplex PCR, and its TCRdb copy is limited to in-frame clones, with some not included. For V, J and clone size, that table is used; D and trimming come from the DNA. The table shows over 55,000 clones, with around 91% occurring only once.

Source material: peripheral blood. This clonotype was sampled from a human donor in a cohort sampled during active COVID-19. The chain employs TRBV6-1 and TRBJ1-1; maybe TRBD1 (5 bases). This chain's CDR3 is CASSETVPQLNTEAFF. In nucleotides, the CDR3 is TGTGCCAGCAGTGAGACAGTTCCACAGCTGAACACTGAAGCTTTCTTT.